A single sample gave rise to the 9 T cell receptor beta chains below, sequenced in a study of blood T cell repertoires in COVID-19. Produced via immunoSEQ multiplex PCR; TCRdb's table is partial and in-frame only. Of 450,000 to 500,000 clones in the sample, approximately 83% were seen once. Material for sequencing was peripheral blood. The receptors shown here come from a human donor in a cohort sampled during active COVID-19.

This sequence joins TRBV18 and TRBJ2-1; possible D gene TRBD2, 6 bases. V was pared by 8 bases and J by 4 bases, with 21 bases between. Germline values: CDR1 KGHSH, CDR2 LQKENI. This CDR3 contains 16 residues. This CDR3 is CASTFRREPLYNEQFF. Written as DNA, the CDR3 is TGTGCCAGCACGTTTCGGCGGGAACCTCTTTACAATGAGCAGTTCTTC.

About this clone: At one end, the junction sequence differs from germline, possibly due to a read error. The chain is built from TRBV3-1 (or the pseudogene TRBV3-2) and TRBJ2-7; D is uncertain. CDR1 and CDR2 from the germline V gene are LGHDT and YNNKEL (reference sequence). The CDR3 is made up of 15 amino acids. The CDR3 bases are TGTGCCAGCACCCAAAGACTGGAGAGCTCCTACGAGCAGTACTTC. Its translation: CASTQRLESSYEQYF.

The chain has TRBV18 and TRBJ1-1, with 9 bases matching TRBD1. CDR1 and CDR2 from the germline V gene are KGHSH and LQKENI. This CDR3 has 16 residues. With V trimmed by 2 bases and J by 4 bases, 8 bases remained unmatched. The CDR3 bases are TGTGCCAGCTCACCAAGTGTAGGACAGGGGACCACTGAAGCTTTCTTT. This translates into CASSPSVGQGTTEAFF.

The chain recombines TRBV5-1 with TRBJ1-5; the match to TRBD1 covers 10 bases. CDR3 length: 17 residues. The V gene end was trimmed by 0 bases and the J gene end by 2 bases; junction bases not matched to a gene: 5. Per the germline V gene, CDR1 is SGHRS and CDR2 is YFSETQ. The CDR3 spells CASSLGDRGSGNQPQHF. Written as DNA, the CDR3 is TGCGCCAGCAGCTTGGGGGACAGGGGCAGCGGCAATCAGCCCCAGCATTTT.

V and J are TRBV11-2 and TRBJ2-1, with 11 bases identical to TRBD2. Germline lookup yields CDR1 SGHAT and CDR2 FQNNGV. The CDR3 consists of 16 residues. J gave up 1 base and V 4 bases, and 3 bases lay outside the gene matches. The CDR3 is CASSSVAGGSYNEQFF. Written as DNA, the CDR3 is TGTGCCAGCAGCTCAGTAGCGGGAGGGTCCTACAATGAGCAGTTCTTC.

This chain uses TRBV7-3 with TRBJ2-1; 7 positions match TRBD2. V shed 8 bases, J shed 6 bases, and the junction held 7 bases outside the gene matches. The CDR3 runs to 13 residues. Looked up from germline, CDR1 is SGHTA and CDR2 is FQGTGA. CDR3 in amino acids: CASATWGGNEQFF. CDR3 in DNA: TGTGCCAGCGCGACATGGGGGGGCAATGAGCAGTTCTTC.

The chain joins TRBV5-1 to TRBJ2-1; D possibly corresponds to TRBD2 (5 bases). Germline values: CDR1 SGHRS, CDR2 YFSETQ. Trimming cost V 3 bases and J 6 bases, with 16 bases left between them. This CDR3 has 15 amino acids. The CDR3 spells CASSSFRTGSNEQFF. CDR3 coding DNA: TGCGCCAGCAGCTCCTTTAGGACGGGATCCAATGAGCAGTTCTTC.

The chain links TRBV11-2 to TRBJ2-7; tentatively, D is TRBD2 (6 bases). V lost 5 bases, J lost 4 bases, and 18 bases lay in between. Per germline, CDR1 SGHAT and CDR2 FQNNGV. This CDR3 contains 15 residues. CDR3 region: CASSLAGSGTYEQYF. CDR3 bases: TGTGCCAGCAGCCTTGCCGGTTCCGGGACTTACGAGCAGTACTTC.

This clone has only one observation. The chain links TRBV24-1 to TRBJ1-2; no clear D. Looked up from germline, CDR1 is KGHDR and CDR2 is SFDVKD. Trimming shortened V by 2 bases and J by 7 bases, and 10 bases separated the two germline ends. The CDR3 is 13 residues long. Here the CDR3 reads CATSDSSRGGYTF. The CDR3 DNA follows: TGTGCCACCAGTGATTCAAGCCGGGGTGGCTACACCTTC.